This T cell receptor (beta chain) was identified in a study of T-cell memory formation after mild COVID-19. General observations from the study: Pre-infection memory already had some responding clones, implying cross-reactive memory joined. Shrinking CD4+ clones resided mostly in CM and EM, and CD8+ ones in EMRA.

CDR1 and CDR2 (germline): MNHEY, SMNVEV (reference sequence). This CDR3 spans 14 amino acids. V lost 0 bases to trimming and J lost 7 bases, with 9 bases between them. In the case of this clonotype: What it binds is unknown.

Constant-segment primers served in 5'RACE that generated TCR alpha and TCR beta cDNA libraries bearing sample barcodes and UMIs. Via MiXCR, TCRdb re-called the 5' RACE reads, giving one row per CDR3 protein. In the table there are more than 250,000 distinct CDR3 sequences, 16% of which are singletons. The TCR sequence derives from a man between 18 and 29 years old who had mild COVID-19 (a few samples of this study predate the infection). Cell type and time point are not known. The chain carries TRBV27 and TRBJ1-4; D is ambiguous. Sequencing was done on a sample of PBMCs or a T cell subset sorted from them (not recorded which). The CDR3: CASSLSAFGEKLFF. In DNA, the CDR3 is TGTGCCAGCAGTTTATCGGCTTTCGGTGAAAAACTGTTTTTT.